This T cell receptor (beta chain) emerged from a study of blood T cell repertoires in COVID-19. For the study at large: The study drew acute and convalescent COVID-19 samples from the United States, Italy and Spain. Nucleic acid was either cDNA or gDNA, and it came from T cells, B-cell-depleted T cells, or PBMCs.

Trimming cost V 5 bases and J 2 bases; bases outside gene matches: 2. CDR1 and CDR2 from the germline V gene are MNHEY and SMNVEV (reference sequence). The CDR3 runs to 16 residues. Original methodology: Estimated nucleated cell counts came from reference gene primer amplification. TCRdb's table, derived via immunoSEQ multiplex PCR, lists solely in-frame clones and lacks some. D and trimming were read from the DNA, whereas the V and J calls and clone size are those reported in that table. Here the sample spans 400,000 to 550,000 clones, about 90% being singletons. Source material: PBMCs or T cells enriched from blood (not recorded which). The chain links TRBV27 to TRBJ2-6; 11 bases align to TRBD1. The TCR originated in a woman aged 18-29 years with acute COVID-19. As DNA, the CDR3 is TGTGCCAGCAGTGGACAGGGGGCGGCTGGGGCCAACGTCCTGACTTTC. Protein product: CASSGQGAAGANVLTF.